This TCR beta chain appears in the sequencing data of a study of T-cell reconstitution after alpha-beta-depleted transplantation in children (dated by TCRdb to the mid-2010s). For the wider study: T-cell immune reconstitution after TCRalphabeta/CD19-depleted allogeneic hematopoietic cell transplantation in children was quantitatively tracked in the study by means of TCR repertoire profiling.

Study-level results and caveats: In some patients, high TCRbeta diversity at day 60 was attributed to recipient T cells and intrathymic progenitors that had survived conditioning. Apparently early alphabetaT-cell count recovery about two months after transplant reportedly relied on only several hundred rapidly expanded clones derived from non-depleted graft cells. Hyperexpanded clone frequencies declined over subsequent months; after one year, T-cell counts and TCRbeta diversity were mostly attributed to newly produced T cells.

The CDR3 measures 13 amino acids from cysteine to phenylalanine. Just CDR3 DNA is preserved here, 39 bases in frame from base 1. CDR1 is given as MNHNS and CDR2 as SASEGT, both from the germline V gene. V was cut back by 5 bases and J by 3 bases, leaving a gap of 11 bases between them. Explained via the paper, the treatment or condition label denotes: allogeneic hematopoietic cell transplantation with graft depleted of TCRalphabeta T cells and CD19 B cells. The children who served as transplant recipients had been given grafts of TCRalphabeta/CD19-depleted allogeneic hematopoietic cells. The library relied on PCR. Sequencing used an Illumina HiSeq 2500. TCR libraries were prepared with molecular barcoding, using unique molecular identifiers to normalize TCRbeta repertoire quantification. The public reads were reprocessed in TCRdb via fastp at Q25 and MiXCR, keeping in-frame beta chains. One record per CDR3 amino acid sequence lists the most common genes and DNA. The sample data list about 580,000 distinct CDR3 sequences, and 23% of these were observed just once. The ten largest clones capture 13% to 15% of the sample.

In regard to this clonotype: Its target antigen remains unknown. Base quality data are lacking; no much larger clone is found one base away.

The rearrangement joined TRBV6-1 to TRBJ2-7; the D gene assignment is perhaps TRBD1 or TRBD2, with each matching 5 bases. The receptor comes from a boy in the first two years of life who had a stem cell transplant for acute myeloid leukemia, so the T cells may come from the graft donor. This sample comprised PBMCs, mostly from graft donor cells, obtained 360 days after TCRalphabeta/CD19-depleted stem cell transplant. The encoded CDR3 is CASSRGFIYEQYF. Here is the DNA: TGTGCCAGCAGTCGGGGCTTCATCTACGAGCAGTACTTC.